This T cell receptor beta chain was sequenced in a study of cytotoxic CD8 clonotypes in ibrutinib-treated CLL. Study as a whole: After median around six years, around 14 stayed in remission, about twelve progressed; responses around 25 partial, 2 complete.

The planned depth of sequencing spanned 1 in 200,000 to 1 in 1 million T cells. Profiled with immunoSEQ multiplex PCR; TCRdb holds only in-frame clones, not every one. The sample lists 130,000 or so clones; 70% to 90% were seen once. As to this clone: Its antigen remains unknown.

Study observations and caveats: Private clonotypes, not public ones, expanded at ibrutinib response. Clonality (at baseline) was higher than in age-matched healthy donors and tracked circulating CD8+ T-cell counts.

The CDR3 has 13 amino acids. V gave up 0 bases and J gave up 10 bases, with 12 bases separating them. From germline, CDR1 is WNHNN and CDR2 SYGVQD (reference sequence). This material consisted of PBMCs, taken after 24 months of ibrutinib treatment. V is TRBV10-1 and J is TRBJ1-1, with D tentatively TRBD1 (5 bases). The receptor's source is a human donor with chronic lymphocytic leukemia. CDR3 nucleotides: TGCGCCAGCAGTGAGTCGACGGGGGAGGGAGCTTTCTTT. This gives the protein CASSESTGEGAFF.